This T cell receptor (beta chain) was captured by sequencing in a study of beta chain features in type 1 diabetes. Turning to the study itself: Age, gender, cell numbers and subset yield matched between patients and controls.

Whole-study results and caveats: PCR could preferentially amplify shorter templates, alike in patients and controls. In all four CD4+ subsets, TCRB CDR3 length was significantly, moderately reduced in type 1 diabetes. In the patient group, naive, central memory and Treg TCRB repertoires seemed more alike than in the healthy donor group.

CD4+ naive, central memory, regulatory and stem cell-like memory cells were sorted via CD45RO/CCR7/CD25/CD127/CD95/CD27. Germline V lookup: CDR1 SNHLY, CDR2 FYNNEI. V gave up 10 bases and J gave up 0 bases, with 10 bases separating them. The CDR3 runs 13 residues. This clone was picked up a small number of times. Its antigen is not identified. The study reverse transcribed the entire isolated RNA, so it sequenced expressed TCRB transcripts. Generated by immunoSEQ multiplex PCR, the TCRdb table keeps only in-frame clones and is missing some. In the table there are 150,000 to 200,000 clones, 63% of which are singletons.

This TCR was recovered from a man aged 30 to 45 with type 1 diabetes. The gene calls are TRBV2 and TRBJ2-1, with D possibly being TRBD1 (5 bases). Sequencing was carried out using naive CD4+ T cells from blood. Here the CDR3 reads CATTGPSYNEQFF. CDR3 nucleotides: TGTGCCACTACAGGTCCCTCCTACAATGAGCAGTTCTTC.